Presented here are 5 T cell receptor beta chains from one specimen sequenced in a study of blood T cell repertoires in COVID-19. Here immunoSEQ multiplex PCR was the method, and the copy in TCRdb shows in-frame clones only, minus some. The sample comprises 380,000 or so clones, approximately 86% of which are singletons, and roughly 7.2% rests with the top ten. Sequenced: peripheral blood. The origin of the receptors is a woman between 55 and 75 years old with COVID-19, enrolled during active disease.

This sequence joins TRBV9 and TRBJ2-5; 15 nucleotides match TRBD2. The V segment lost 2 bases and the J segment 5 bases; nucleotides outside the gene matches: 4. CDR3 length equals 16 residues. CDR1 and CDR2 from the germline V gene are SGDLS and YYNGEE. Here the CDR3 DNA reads TGTGCCAGCAGCGTTACCGGGACTAGCGGGGGGGAGACCCAGTACTTC. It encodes CASSVTGTSGGETQYF.

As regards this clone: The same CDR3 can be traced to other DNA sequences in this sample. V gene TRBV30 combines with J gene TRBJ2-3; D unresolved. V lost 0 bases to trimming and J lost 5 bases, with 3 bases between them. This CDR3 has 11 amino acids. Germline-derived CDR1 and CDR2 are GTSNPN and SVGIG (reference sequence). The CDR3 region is CAWSVLDTQYF. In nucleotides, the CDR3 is TGTGCCTGGAGTGTACTAGATACGCAGTATTTT.

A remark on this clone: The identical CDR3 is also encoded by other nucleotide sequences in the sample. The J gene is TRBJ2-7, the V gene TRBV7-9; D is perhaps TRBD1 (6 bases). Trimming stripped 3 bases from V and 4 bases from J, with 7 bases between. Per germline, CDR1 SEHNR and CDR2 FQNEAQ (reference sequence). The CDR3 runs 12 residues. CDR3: CASSFQGYEQYF. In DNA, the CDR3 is TGTGCCAGCAGCTTCCAGGGGTACGAGCAGTACTTC.

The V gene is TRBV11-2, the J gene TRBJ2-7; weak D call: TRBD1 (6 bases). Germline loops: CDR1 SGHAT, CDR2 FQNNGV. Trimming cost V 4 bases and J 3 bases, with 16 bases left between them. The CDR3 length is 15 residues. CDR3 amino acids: CASSSPRGRFYEQYF. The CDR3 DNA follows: TGTGCCAGCAGCTCCCCGAGGGGGAGATTCTACGAGCAGTACTTC.

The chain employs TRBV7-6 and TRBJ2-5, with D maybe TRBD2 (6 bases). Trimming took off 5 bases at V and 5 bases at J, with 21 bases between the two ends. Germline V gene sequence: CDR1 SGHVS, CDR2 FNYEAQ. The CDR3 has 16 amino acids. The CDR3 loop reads CASSPAGGGIMETQYF. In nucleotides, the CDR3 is TGTGCCAGCAGCCCCGCCGGGGGTGGGATTATGGAGACCCAGTACTTC.